A single sample gave rise to the 9 T cell receptor beta chains below, sequenced in a study of tumor-infiltrating lymphocytes in primary liver carcinoma. TCR beta cDNA was reverse-transcribed from about 500 ng of total RNA. The reaction used a constant-region primer and ProtoScript II reverse transcriptase. ARM-PCR was slightly modified, and three nested multiplex PCR rounds with it gave rise to the TCR beta libraries. In the first two PCR rounds, TRBV1-TRBV30 forward primers were paired with a C-beta reverse primer, and each round lasted roughly 9 cycles. TCRdb recomputed calls from the multiplex PCR reads with MiXCR, one row per CDR3 protein. The profile shows approximately 80,000 distinct CDR3 sequences, 69% of them singletons. The approximately 20-31 mg bulk tissue piece was not sorted before simultaneous RNA and DNA extraction. Sequenced: tumor-adjacent normal liver tissue. The receptors stem from a man in his forties with primary liver carcinoma and hepatitis B virus infection.

This clonotype was observed many times. This sequence joins TRBV6-5 and TRBJ2-6, with a possible D match to TRBD1 (6 bases). The V gene's germline CDR1 is MNHEY and CDR2 SVGAGI. The CDR3 contains 18 residues. V shed 5 bases and J shed 1 base, with 18 bases lying between them. CDR3 DNA sequence: TGTGCCAGCAGTGCGAAGGCCGGGACACCGTCTGGGGCCAACGTCCTGACTTTC. Its protein is CASSAKAGTPSGANVLTF.

In the case of this clonotype: A junction end diverges from the germline sequence, so it may reflect a read error. This rearrangement joins TRBV5-6 to TRBJ2-7; a weak D match, TRBD1 (6 bases). This CDR3 contains 13 residues. Per germline, CDR1 SGHDT and CDR2 YYEEEE. The CDR3 coding sequence is TGTGTCAGCAGCTTACAGGGTTCATACGAGCAGTACTTC. Translation gives CVSSLQGSYEQYF.

This chain links TRBV28 with TRBJ2-1; D perhaps matches TRBD2 (6 bases). The CDR3 spans 16 residues. Germline values: CDR1 MDHEN, CDR2 SYDVKM. The CDR3 bases are TGTGCTAGAAGTTTGGAGGAGCGGCCGGAGGGCAATGAGCAGTTCTTC. It codes for CARSLEERPEGNEQFF.

This chain uses TRBV25-1 with TRBJ2-7; possible D gene TRBD1, 6 bases. This CDR3 contains 14 residues. V was pared by 8 bases and J by 1 base, with 15 bases between. CDR1 MGHDK and CDR2 SYGVNS come from the germline V gene. The CDR3 sequence is CASGNPGTSYEQYF. CDR3 bases: TGTGCCAGCGGGAACCCCGGGACATCCTACGAGCAGTACTTC.

In the case of this clonotype: This may stem from a read error, because a much larger clone lies one nucleotide away. The chain couples TRBV5-1 to TRBJ1-1; D not resolved. Looked up from germline, CDR1 is SGHRS and CDR2 is YFSETQ. Between the trimmed V and J ends, which lost 4 bases and 6 bases, there was a span of 16 bases. The CDR3 is made up of 14 amino acids. The CDR3 reads CASSVGRQSAEAFF. CDR3 sequence (DNA): TGCGCCAGCAGCGTAGGGAGGCAATCGGCTGAAGCTTTCTTT.

Note on this clonotype: One base away lies a much larger clone, so this may be a sequencing read error. This chain uses TRBV29-1 with TRBJ1-4; 9 bases map to TRBD1. CDR1 and CDR2 from the germline V gene are SQVTM and ANQGSEA. The CDR3 totals 13 residues. The CDR3 DNA sequence: TGCAGCGTGGCCGGGACAGGGAATGGAAAACTGCTTTTT. Protein product: CSVAGTGNGKLLF.

The sample holds many counts of this clonotype. The chain joins TRBV2 to TRBJ2-7; TRBD1 agrees at 8 bases. The CDR3 runs to 12 residues. Germline V gene lookup returns CDR1 SNHLY and CDR2 FYNNEI. J lost 7 bases, V lost 7 bases, and 6 bases had no gene match. The CDR3 reads CASIDRGQEQYF. The CDR3 coding sequence is TGTGCCAGCATTGACAGGGGTCAGGAGCAGTACTTC.

Comments on this clonotype: Mismatch with germline at one junction end may stem from a read error. This chain links TRBV12-5 with TRBJ2-1; 8 bases are shared with TRBD2. The CDR3 totals 12 residues. The germline CDR1 and CDR2 sequences are LGHNT and FRNRAP. The CDR3 loop is CVSGPNGTRMFF. CDR3 DNA sequence: TGTGTTAGTGGTCCGAACGGGACTAGGATGTTCTTC.

Ten or more counts support this clonotype. The chain employs TRBV28 and TRBJ1-1; tentatively, D is TRBD1 (5 bases). CDR1 and CDR2 (germline): MDHEN, SYDVKM. The CDR3 consists of 13 residues. V dropped 7 bases and J dropped 4 bases, with 13 bases sitting between them. The CDR3 DNA follows: TGTGCCAGCAAAGCAGGGAGGGGCACTGAAGCTTTCTTT. Amino acid sequence: CASKAGRGTEAFF. The full variable domain, its missing parts supplied by reference TRBV28 and TRBJ1-1, is DVKVTQSSRYLVKRTGEKVFLECVQDMDHENMFWYRQDPGLGLRLIYFSYDVKMKEKGDIPEGYSVSREKKERFSLILESASTNQTSMYLCASKAGRGTEAFFGQGTRLTVV.